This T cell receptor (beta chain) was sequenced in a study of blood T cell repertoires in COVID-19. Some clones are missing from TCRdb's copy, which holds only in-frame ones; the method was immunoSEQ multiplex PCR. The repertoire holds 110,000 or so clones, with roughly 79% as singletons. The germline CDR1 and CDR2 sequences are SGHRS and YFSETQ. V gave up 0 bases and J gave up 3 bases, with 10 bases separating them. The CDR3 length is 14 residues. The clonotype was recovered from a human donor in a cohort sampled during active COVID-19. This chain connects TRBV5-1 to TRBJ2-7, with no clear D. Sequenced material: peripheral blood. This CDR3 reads CASSLDSFLYEQYF. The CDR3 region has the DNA TGCGCCAGCAGCTTGGACAGCTTTCTCTACGAGCAGTACTTC.